The TCR beta chain described here comes from a study of blood T cell repertoires in COVID-19. At the level of the study: The study drew acute and convalescent COVID-19 samples from the United States, Italy and Spain. PBMCs, B-cell-depleted T cells, or T cells provided the cDNA or gDNA that made up the material.

CDR1 is SGHRS, CDR2 YFSETQ, per germline. After removal of 0 bases from V and 2 bases from J, the junction contained 2 bases not matched to a gene. The CDR3 loop spans 15 amino acids. As handled by the study authors: Reference gene primers were amplified, and this amplification served to estimate nucleated cell counts. This table comes from immunoSEQ multiplex PCR, and its TCRdb copy is limited to in-frame clones, with some not included. V, J and clone size reflect that table, while D and trimming were determined from the DNA. The sample consists of about 40,000 clones, less than 85% of them appearing once.

The specimen was peripheral blood. This receptor was obtained from a woman between 65 and 79 years old with acute or convalescent COVID-19. V and J are TRBV5-1 and TRBJ1-2; 9 nucleotides match TRBD1. The CDR3 loop reads CASSLGDRVNYGYTF. Written as DNA, the CDR3 is TGCGCCAGCAGCTTGGGGGACAGGGTGAACTATGGCTACACCTTC.